This TCR beta chain was sequenced for a study of blood T cell repertoires in COVID-19. Across the study: The cDNA or gDNA used as material had been derived from T cells, B-cell-depleted T cells, or PBMCs.

Original analysis: Scientists estimated how many nucleated cells there were by amplifying reference gene primers. Measured with immunoSEQ multiplex PCR; TCRdb has only the in-frame clones, and not every one. V and J calls and clone size follow that table, whereas D and trimming were derived from the DNA. The sample consists of about 220,000 clones, 75% to 90% of them appearing once. The CDR3 length is 15 residues. Germline CDR1 reads SNHLY; CDR2 reads FYNNEI. J lost 7 bases, V lost 0 bases, and 7 bases had no gene match. Patients in Seattle were enrolled during active infection, then followed longitudinally.

The chain carries TRBV2 and TRBJ1-1; TRBD1 matches 8 bases. The sample comprised peripheral blood. The receptor's source is a woman aged 70-85 years with COVID-19, enrolled during active disease. The CDR3 region is CASSEAPGQGNEAFF. The DNA of the CDR3 is TGTGCCAGCAGTGAAGCCCCAGGACAGGGCAATGAAGCTTTCTTT.